The 4 T cell receptor beta chains given below trace back to one sample, sequenced in a study of T-cell memory formation after mild COVID-19. Via MiXCR, TCRdb re-called the 5' RACE reads, giving one row per CDR3 protein. This table has tens of thousands of distinct CDR3 sequences, roughly 6.1% appearing once. The specimen was PBMCs or a T cell subset sorted from them (not recorded which). The receptors derive from an adult who had mild COVID-19 (a few samples of this study predate the infection). Cell type and time point are not known.

The table lists this clonotype with a count of one. The V call is TRBV7-3, the J call TRBJ2-1; possible D gene TRBD2, 5 bases. With 9 bases removed from V and 2 bases from J, the gap between germline ends came to 17 bases. The CDR3 sequence is 15 residues long. Germline V CDR1 and CDR2: SGHTA, FQGTGA. CDR3 coding DNA: TGTGCCAGACCCCCCGCGGACTCTACCTACAATGAGCAGTTCTTC. It translates to CARPPADSTYNEQFF.

This clonotype was picked up a small number of times. The chain joins TRBV29-1 to TRBJ1-2; D is unresolved. This CDR3 region has 14 residues. Germline V lookup: CDR1 SQVTM, CDR2 ANQGSEA. The germline V and J ends were trimmed by 2 bases and 2 bases, with 12 bases remaining between them. The CDR3 DNA follows: TGCAGCGTTGAAAGAGGGTTCAGCAACTATGGCTACACCTTC. Translating gives CSVERGFSNYGYTF.

This clonotype was found many times. CDR3: CASSLDGTGTDTQYF. The CDR3 nucleotides read TGTGCCAGCAGCTTAGACGGGACAGGGACAGATACGCAGTATTTT. This sequence joins TRBV11-3 and TRBJ2-3, with 9 bases aligning to TRBD1. This CDR3 has 15 residues. J lost 3 bases, V lost 0 bases, and 1 base had no gene match. Germline-derived CDR1 and CDR2 are SGHNT and YENEEA.

This clonotype was picked up many times. The V gene is TRBV14, the J gene TRBJ2-1, with 11 bases aligning to TRBD2. CDR3 length: 17 amino acids. Germline assignment: CDR1 SGHDN and CDR2 FVKESK. J was trimmed by 8 bases and V by 1 base; bases with no gene match: 10. DNA of the CDR3: TGTGCCAGCAGCCAAGTGGCTCAACTAGCGGGAGTGGATGAGCAGTTCTTC. Its translation: CASSQVAQLAGVDEQFF.